One sample yielded the 27 T cell receptor beta chains listed below, sequenced in a study of blood T cell repertoires in COVID-19. The repertoire was sequenced with immunoSEQ multiplex PCR; TCRdb's copy has only in-frame clones and lacks some. The sample contains more than 20,000 clones, about 82% of which appear only once. The sample comprised peripheral blood. The receptors derive from a human donor with active COVID-19. The donor label of this sample is uncertain.

In regard to this clone: The junction does not match germline at one end; this may be a read error. The CDR3 here is CASSAGRGLAF. In DNA form, the CDR3 reads TGTGCCAGCAGCGCTGGACGCGGGCTTGCCTTC. The chain uses TRBV7-9 and TRBJ2-7; perhaps TRBD2 as D (5 bases). This CDR3 has 11 residues. Germline values: CDR1 SEHNR, CDR2 FQNEAQ (reference sequence).

The V call is TRBV19, the J call TRBJ2-3; 10 bases are a match to TRBD2. This CDR3 spans 16 amino acids. CDR1 is LNHDA and CDR2 is SQIVND in the germline V gene (reference sequence). V was clipped by 7 bases and J by 4 bases; unmatched bases: 11. CDR3 bases: TGTGCCAGTAAAGGGGTAACTAGCGGGGAGGCAGATACGCAGTATTTT. Translating it yields CASKGVTSGEADTQYF.

The rearrangement joins TRBV2 to TRBJ2-1; TRBD1 is a possible D gene (5 bases). V lost 5 bases, J lost 10 bases, and 12 bases lay in between. The CDR3 covers 12 residues. Germline CDR1 reads SNHLY; CDR2 reads FYNNEI. CDR3 in DNA: TGTGCCAGCAGTATTGGGGCCGGGGAGCAGTTCTTC. The encoded protein is CASSIGAGEQFF.

The rearrangement links TRBV7-2 to TRBJ2-1; TRBD2 matches at 11 bases. Germline CDR1 SGHTA, CDR2 FQGNSA. The length of the CDR3 is 15 residues. The J segment lost 9 bases and the V segment lost 8 bases, leaving 12 bases of the junction unmatched. This CDR3 reads CASLLGLAGGGEQFF. CDR3 bases: TGTGCCAGCTTGCTCGGTCTAGCGGGAGGTGGTGAGCAGTTCTTC.

V is TRBV9 and J is TRBJ2-7; 9 positions agree with TRBD2. With 4 bases clipped from V and 1 base from J, the junction kept 3 bases outside the gene matches. CDR3 length equals 14 residues. The germline V gene encodes CDR1 SGDLS and CDR2 YYNGEE. The chain's CDR3 is CASSPSGMSYEQYF. CDR3 DNA sequence: TGTGCCAGCAGCCCTAGCGGGATGTCCTACGAGCAGTACTTC.

The chain recombines TRBV7-8 with TRBJ2-3, with 12 bases fitting TRBD2. The germline CDR1 and CDR2 sequences are SGHVS and FQNEAQ. This CDR3 has 17 amino acids. The V gene end was trimmed by 2 bases and the J gene end by 11 bases; junction bases not matched to a gene: 14. CDR3 sequence reads: CASSLFLSTSGGGRQYF. CDR3 DNA sequence: TGTGCCAGCAGCTTATTTTTATCGACTAGCGGGGGAGGCCGGCAGTATTTT. Combining the CDR3 with reference TRBV7-8 and TRBJ2-3 gives the whole variable domain GAGVSQSPRYKVAKRGQDVALRCDPISGHVSLFWYQQALGQGPEFLTYFQNEAQLDKSGLPSDRFFAERPEGSVSTLKIQRTQQEDSAVYLCASSLFLSTSGGGRQYFGPGTRLTVL.

J is TRBJ2-2 and V is TRBV6-2 or TRBV6-3; a possible D gene is TRBD1 (5 bases). The germline V gene encodes CDR1 MNHEY and CDR2 SVGEGT. The ends were cut back, 6 bases at V and 5 bases at J, with 10 bases in the middle. CDR3 length: 13 amino acids. In nucleotides, the CDR3 is TGTGCCAGCAGCCCCCAGGGAACCGGGGAGCTGTTTTTT. Translating gives CASSPQGTGELFF.

The chain has TRBV7-9 and TRBJ1-1; TRBD1 agrees at 12 bases. Germline V CDR1 and CDR2: SEHNR, FQNEAQ (reference sequence). The CDR3 spans 18 residues. Trimming cost V 5 bases and J 0 bases; bases outside gene matches: 10. CDR3 nucleotides: TGTGCCAGCAGCCAGACCTGGGACAGGGGGCACATGAACACTGAAGCTTTCTTT. Protein sequence: CASSQTWDRGHMNTEAFF.

In this sample, this clone turned up a few times. This chain links TRBV23-1 with TRBJ1-1; TRBD1 is a possible D gene (6 bases). TRBV23-1 falls under the ORF class, with uncertain function. The CDR3 covers 15 residues. V was pared by 7 bases and J by 1 base, with 16 bases between. The CDR3 DNA follows: TGCGCCAGCATGCGGGGGGCAAATTGGAACACTGAAGCTTTCTTT. Translated: CASMRGANWNTEAFF.

This chain connects TRBV5-1 to TRBJ2-7; D unresolved. This CDR3 is 16 amino acids long. V gave up 0 bases and J gave up 6 bases, with 19 bases separating them. Germline CDR1 and CDR2: SGHRS and YFSETQ. The chain's CDR3 is CASSLVERLGSSEQYF. The DNA for the CDR3 is TGCGCCAGCAGCTTGGTAGAGAGGCTGGGTAGTAGCGAGCAGTACTTC.

The chain uses TRBV30 and TRBJ1-3; 8 bases are shared with TRBD1. CDR3 size: 15 residues. The junction had 5 bases not matched to a gene; V was cut back by 1 base and J by 3 bases. Looked up from germline, CDR1 is GTSNPN and CDR2 is SVGIG (reference sequence). The CDR3 spells CAWSGQGAYGNTIYF. The CDR3 DNA is TGTGCCTGGAGTGGGCAGGGGGCGTATGGAAACACCATATATTTT.

The rearrangement uses TRBV30 and TRBJ1-2; TRBD1 agrees at 10 bases. The V and J ends lost 2 bases and 4 bases, in that order; junction bases with no gene match: 7. CDR3 size: 15 residues. Germline V lookup: CDR1 GTSNPN, CDR2 SVGIG (reference sequence). CDR3 nucleotide sequence: TGTGCCTGGAGTACCGGGACAGGGGTTGGCTATGGCTACACCTTC. It specifies CAWSTGTGVGYGYTF.

The genes are TRBV5-4 and TRBJ2-3, with 9 bases matching TRBD2. The CDR3 sequence is 19 residues long. Germline CDR1 reads SGHNT; CDR2 reads YYREEE (reference sequence). Trimming took 5 bases from V and 0 from J; bases not matched to a gene: 16. CDR3 region: CASSIDQGTSFASTDTQYF. DNA of the CDR3: TGTGCCAGCAGTATTGATCAGGGGACTAGCTTCGCGAGCACAGATACGCAGTATTTT.

The chain is built from TRBV6-5 and TRBJ2-3; D may be TRBD2 (7 bases). This CDR3 region has 12 residues. In germline, CDR1 is MNHEY, CDR2 SVGAGI. V lost 9 bases, J lost 7 bases, and 14 bases lay in between. The CDR3 DNA reads TGTGCCAGTTCCGGGGGGCTTCATACGCAGTATTTT. Residues: CASSGGLHTQYF.

J is TRBJ2-7 and V is TRBV3-1 (or the pseudogene TRBV3-2); perhaps TRBD2 as D (5 bases). Trimming cost V 4 bases and J 0 bases, with 10 bases left between them. In germline, CDR1 is LGHDT, CDR2 YNNKEL (reference sequence). This CDR3 contains 14 residues. CDR3 residues: CASSPGFSSYEQYF. CDR3 nucleotides: TGTGCCAGCAGCCCGGGGTTTAGCTCCTACGAGCAGTACTTC.

V gene TRBV9 combines with J gene TRBJ2-4; 8 bases agree with TRBD2. This CDR3 contains 15 residues. V was clipped by 0 bases and J by 9 bases; unmatched bases: 8. The germline gives CDR1 SGDLS, CDR2 YYNGEE. Here the CDR3 reads CASSVAGGTGGIQYF. The CDR3, as DNA: TGTGCCAGCAGCGTAGCGGGGGGGACGGGCGGCATTCAGTACTTC.

V gene TRBV6-5 combines with J gene TRBJ2-2, with 11 bases fitting TRBD2. The V segment lost 7 bases and the J segment 4 bases; nucleotides outside the gene matches: 5. The V gene's germline CDR1 is MNHEY and CDR2 SVGAGI. The CDR3 consists of 15 residues. The CDR3 spells CASTETSGGTGELFF. CDR3 nucleotides: TGTGCCAGCACCGAAACTAGCGGGGGCACCGGGGAGCTGTTTTTT.

The count of this clone is one. The CDR3 protein is CASKNLPLTGSNQPQHF. The CDR3 bases are TGTGCCAGTAAGAATCTTCCCCTGACAGGGAGTAATCAGCCCCAGCATTTT. The chain has TRBV19 and TRBJ1-5; 7 bases agree with TRBD1. Germline loops: CDR1 LNHDA, CDR2 SQIVND (reference sequence). This CDR3 contains 17 residues. V lost 7 bases and J lost 4; bases outside the gene matches: 16.

The rearrangement links TRBV10-1 to TRBJ2-1; 11 bases fit TRBD2. This CDR3 spans 14 amino acids. Trimming removed 8 bases from V and 2 bases from J; junction bases left unmatched: 2. CDR1 is WNHNN, CDR2 SYGVQD, per germline (reference sequence). CDR3 sequence reads: CASASGGTYNEQFF. CDR3 coding DNA: TGCGCCAGCGCTAGCGGGGGGACCTACAATGAGCAGTTCTTC.

V usage is TRBV7-9 and J usage is TRBJ2-2, with D uncertain. Germline V gene data show CDR1 as SEHNR and CDR2 as FQNEAQ (reference sequence). Trimming removed 4 bases from V and 3 bases from J, with 12 bases in between. CDR3 size: 15 residues. CDR3 nucleotides: TGTGCCAGCAGCTCCGGCGCGGATTACACCGGGGAGCTGTTTTTT. It is translated as CASSSGADYTGELFF.

This clone has a single count. The CDR3 nucleotides are TGTGCCAGCAGCGGACTAGCGGGGACCTACGAGCAGTACTTC. It yields the protein CASSGLAGTYEQYF. The chain carries TRBV28 and TRBJ2-7, with 12 bases identical to TRBD2. J lost 2 bases, V lost 6 bases, and 2 bases had no gene match. The germline CDR1 and CDR2 sequences are MDHEN and SYDVKM. The CDR3 loop spans 14 amino acids.

The chain joins TRBV7-9 to TRBJ2-3; TRBD2 agrees at 13 bases. The CDR3 has 16 residues. Germline V gene data show CDR1 as SEHNR and CDR2 as FQNEAQ (reference sequence). The V and J ends lost 5 bases and 7 bases, in that order; junction bases with no gene match: 9. Written as DNA, the CDR3 is TGTGCCAGCAGCCCGCGGACTAGCGGGAGCGGACATACGCAGTATTTT. Translating it yields CASSPRTSGSGHTQYF.

The chain links TRBV6-2 or TRBV6-3 to TRBJ2-5; D gene uncertain. CDR1 is MNHEY, CDR2 SVGEGT, per germline. The CDR3 runs to 10 residues. Trimming removed 4 bases at V and 7 bases at J, with 4 bases between. CDR3 bases: TGTGCCAGCAGTTCTCGGACCCAGTACTTC. This gives the protein CASSSRTQYF.

The chain links TRBV11-2 to TRBJ1-2, with 10 nucleotides matching TRBD1. The CDR3 is made up of 14 amino acids. V shed 4 bases and J 7 bases; nucleotides not matched to a gene: 6. Germline values: CDR1 SGHAT, CDR2 FQNNGV. CDR3 residues: CASSWGGQGTGYTF. CDR3 DNA sequence: TGTGCCAGCAGCTGGGGGGGACAGGGGACTGGCTACACCTTC.

This clone turned up a few times. This rearrangement joins TRBV4-3 to TRBJ2-6; a weak D match, TRBD2 (7 bases). Per the germline V gene, CDR1 is LGHNA and CDR2 is YSLEER. This CDR3 has 20 residues. With 0 bases removed from V and 0 bases from J, the gap between germline ends came to 18 bases. This CDR3 is CASSQETPGGWGSGANVLTF. Written as DNA, the CDR3 is TGCGCCAGCAGCCAAGAGACCCCGGGGGGCTGGGGCTCTGGGGCCAACGTCCTGACTTTC.

V is TRBV5-1 and J is TRBJ1-1; no clear D. V lost 1 base and J lost 4, with 8 bases in between. Germline V lookup: CDR1 SGHRS, CDR2 YFSETQ. The CDR3 runs 13 residues. For the CDR3, the DNA is TGCGCCAGCAGCTTGCCCGGACTCACTGAAGCTTTCTTT. This gives the protein CASSLPGLTEAFF.

The chain uses TRBV4-1 and TRBJ1-4, with D uncertain. CDR1 is MGHRA and CDR2 is YSYEKL in the germline V gene. CDR3 size: 16 residues. V was shortened by 1 base and J by 6 bases, with 15 bases between the two germline ends. CDR3 residues: CASSQALGRVDEKLFF. CDR3 nucleotide sequence: TGCGCCAGCAGCCAAGCGCTCGGGCGGGTTGATGAAAAACTGTTTTTT.